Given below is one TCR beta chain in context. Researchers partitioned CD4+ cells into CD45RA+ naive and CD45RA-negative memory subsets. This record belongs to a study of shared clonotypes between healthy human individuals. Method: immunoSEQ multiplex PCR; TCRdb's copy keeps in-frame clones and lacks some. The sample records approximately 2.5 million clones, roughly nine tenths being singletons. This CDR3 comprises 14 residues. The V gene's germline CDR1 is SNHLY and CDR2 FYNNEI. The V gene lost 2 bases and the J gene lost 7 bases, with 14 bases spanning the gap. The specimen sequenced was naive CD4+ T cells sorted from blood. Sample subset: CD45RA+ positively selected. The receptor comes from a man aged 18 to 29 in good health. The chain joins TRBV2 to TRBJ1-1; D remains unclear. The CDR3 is CASSELSRVGEAFF. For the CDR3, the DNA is TGTGCCAGCAGTGAATTGAGTAGGGTGGGTGAAGCTTTCTTT.